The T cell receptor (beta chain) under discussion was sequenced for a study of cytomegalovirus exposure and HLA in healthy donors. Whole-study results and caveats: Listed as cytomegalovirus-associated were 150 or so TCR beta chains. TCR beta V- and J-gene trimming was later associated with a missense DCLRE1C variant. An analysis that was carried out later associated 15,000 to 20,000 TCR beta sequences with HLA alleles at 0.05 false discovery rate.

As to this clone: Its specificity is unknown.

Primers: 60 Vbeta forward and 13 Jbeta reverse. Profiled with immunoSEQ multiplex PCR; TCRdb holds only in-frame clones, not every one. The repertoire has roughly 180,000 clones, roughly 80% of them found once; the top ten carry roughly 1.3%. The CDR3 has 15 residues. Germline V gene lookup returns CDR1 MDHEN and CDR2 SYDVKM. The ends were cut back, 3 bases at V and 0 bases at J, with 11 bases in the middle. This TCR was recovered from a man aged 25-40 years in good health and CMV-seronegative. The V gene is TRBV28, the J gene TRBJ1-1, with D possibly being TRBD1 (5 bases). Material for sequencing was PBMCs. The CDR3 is CASSFRGAVNTEAFF. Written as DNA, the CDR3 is TGTGCCAGCAGTTTTCGCGGGGCGGTGAACACTGAAGCTTTCTTT. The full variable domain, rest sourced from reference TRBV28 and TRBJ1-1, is DVKVTQSSRYLVKRTGEKVFLECVQDMDHENMFWYRQDPGLGLRLIYFSYDVKMKEKGDIPEGYSVSREKKERFSLILESASTNQTSMYLCASSFRGAVNTEAFFGQGTRLTVV.